Listed below are T cell receptor beta chains from one sample, sequenced in a study of identical twins' blood T cells. MiXCR, run by TCRdb on the 5' RACE reads, gives a single entry per CDR3 protein. The sample has 300,000 to 400,000 distinct CDR3 sequences; about 28% are singletons. Sequencing was carried out using PBMCs. These receptors originate from a woman aged 18-49 years in good health. Each CDR3 is given with its conserved first and last residue. The order of the fields is V gene, clone size, D gene, J gene, CDR3 DNA, CDR3 protein. The D gene is left open where the match is weak. Clone size is stated in some rows and not others, as once, few, many or a class when expanded.

v_gene: TRBV6-5; abundance: few; d_gene: TRBD1; j_gene: TRBJ1-2; CDR3nt: TGTGCCAGCAGTTCTCAGGGGGACCGACCCTATGGCTACACCTTC; CDR3aa: CASSSQGDRPYGYTF
v_gene: TRBV18; abundance: -; d_gene: -; j_gene: TRBJ1-1; CDR3nt: TGTGCCAGCTCACCTTCGACAGTTCCTGAAGCTTTCTTT; CDR3aa: CASSPSTVPEAFF
v_gene: TRBV2; abundance: medium-sized; d_gene: -; j_gene: TRBJ2-7; CDR3nt: TGTGCCAGCACAAAGGAGGACTCCTACGAGCAGTACTTC; CDR3aa: CASTKEDSYEQYF
v_gene: TRBV5-1; abundance: -; d_gene: -; j_gene: TRBJ1-4; CDR3nt: TGCGCCAGCAGCCCGGACAGAAGGAATGAAAAACTGTTTTTT; CDR3aa: CASSPDRRNEKLFF
v_gene: TRBV27; abundance: few; d_gene: TRBD1; j_gene: TRBJ1-1; CDR3nt: TGTGCCAGCAGTTTCCGGGACAGGGGCCGCACGAACACTGAAGCTTTCTTT; CDR3aa: CASSFRDRGRTNTEAFF
v_gene: TRBV7-2; abundance: -; d_gene: -; j_gene: TRBJ2-1; CDR3nt: TGTGCCAGCAGCTTAGTGCTTGTGCCGGGCGCTGAGCAGTTCTTC; CDR3aa: CASSLVLVPGAEQFF
v_gene: TRBV29-1; abundance: -; d_gene: -; j_gene: TRBJ2-3; CDR3nt: TGCAGCGTTAACTGGGATCGCACAGATACGCAGTATTTT; CDR3aa: CSVNWDRTDTQYF
v_gene: TRBV5-1; abundance: -; d_gene: -; j_gene: TRBJ2-1; CDR3nt: TGCGCCAGCAGCGGAAGGCGGATCAACAATGAGCAGTTCTTC; CDR3aa: CASSGRRINNEQFF
v_gene: TRBV12-5; abundance: -; d_gene: TRBD1; j_gene: TRBJ2-7; CDR3nt: TGTGCTAGTGGTTTTGGCGGGACAGGGGTTTCCTACGAGCAGTACTTC; CDR3aa: CASGFGGTGVSYEQYF
v_gene: TRBV29-1; abundance: -; d_gene: -; j_gene: TRBJ1-5; CDR3nt: TGCAGCGTTGAAGGGCCCTTGGCAGGGTCCCAGCATTTT; CDR3aa: CSVEGPLAGSQHF
v_gene: TRBV18; abundance: many; d_gene: -; j_gene: TRBJ1-1; CDR3nt: TGTGCCAGCTCACGATCAGGCACTGAAGCTTTCTTT; CDR3aa: CASSRSGTEAFF
v_gene: TRBV7-2; abundance: few; d_gene: -; j_gene: TRBJ2-3; CDR3nt: TGTGCCAGCAGCTTAGGTAGCAGAGCTACGCAGTATTTT; CDR3aa: CASSLGSRATQYF
v_gene: TRBV19; abundance: -; d_gene: TRBD1; j_gene: TRBJ1-4; CDR3nt: TGTGCCAGTAGAACCCTGACAGGGTCGGCTGAAAAACTGTTTTTT; CDR3aa: CASRTLTGSAEKLFF
v_gene: TRBV7-2; abundance: few; d_gene: -; j_gene: TRBJ1-1; CDR3nt: TGTGCCAGCAGCCTAGGACGGGAGAACACTGAAGCTTTCTTT; CDR3aa: CASSLGRENTEAFF
v_gene: TRBV20-1; abundance: few; d_gene: -; j_gene: TRBJ1-5; CDR3nt: TGCAGTGCGGTGGGCGGGACAATCAATCAGCCCCAGCATTTT; CDR3aa: CSAVGGTINQPQHF
v_gene: TRBV13; abundance: -; d_gene: -; j_gene: TRBJ2-3; CDR3nt: TGTGCCAGCAGCGGCCTCGCGGGCCCCCTAAATTGGGATACGCAGTATTTT; CDR3aa: CASSGLAGPLNWDTQYF
v_gene: TRBV2; abundance: few; d_gene: -; j_gene: TRBJ2-2; CDR3nt: TGTGCCAGCATACCCGGGGCAACCCCCGGGGAGCTGTTTTTT; CDR3aa: CASIPGATPGELFF
v_gene: TRBV9; abundance: many; d_gene: -; j_gene: TRBJ1-4; CDR3nt: TGTGCCAGCAGCTCAGGGACAACTAATGAAAAACTGTTTTTT; CDR3aa: CASSSGTTNEKLFF
v_gene: TRBV6-5; abundance: -; d_gene: -; j_gene: TRBJ2-2; CDR3nt: TGTGCCAGCAGTTCCGATTCGGACGCCGGGGAGCTGTTTTTT; CDR3aa: CASSSDSDAGELFF
v_gene: TRBV11-2; abundance: few; d_gene: -; j_gene: TRBJ1-5; CDR3nt: TGTGCCAGCAGCTTCGGAAGGGGATCACAGCCCCAGCATTTT; CDR3aa: CASSFGRGSQPQHF
v_gene: TRBV20-1; abundance: -; d_gene: TRBD1; j_gene: TRBJ1-1; CDR3nt: TGCAGTGCTAGAGGTCTCCCGGCAGGGGGGAACACTGAAGCTTTCTTT; CDR3aa: CSARGLPAGGNTEAFF
v_gene: TRBV20-1; abundance: -; d_gene: -; j_gene: TRBJ2-1; CDR3nt: TGCAGTGCTAGAGATCCCGGGACATACAATGAGCAGTTCTTC; CDR3aa: CSARDPGTYNEQFF
v_gene: TRBV29-1; abundance: many; d_gene: -; j_gene: TRBJ1-2; CDR3nt: TGCAGCGTTGAAGATCTTGGGCTGAACTATGGCTACACCTTC; CDR3aa: CSVEDLGLNYGYTF
v_gene: TRBV27; abundance: -; d_gene: -; j_gene: TRBJ1-1; CDR3nt: TGTGCCAGCAGTTTCAGACGTACTACGAACACTGAAGCTTTCTTT; CDR3aa: CASSFRRTTNTEAFF
v_gene: TRBV7-2; abundance: few; d_gene: -; j_gene: TRBJ1-3; CDR3nt: TGTGCCAGCAGCTTAGCAAATGGAAACACCATATATTTT; CDR3aa: CASSLANGNTIYF
v_gene: TRBV29-1; abundance: -; d_gene: -; j_gene: TRBJ2-1; CDR3nt: TGCAGCGTAAGCGGTTTAGGCTACAATGAGCAGTTCTTC; CDR3aa: CSVSGLGYNEQFF
v_gene: TRBV4-2; abundance: -; d_gene: -; j_gene: TRBJ1-1; CDR3nt: TGTGCCAACAGCCAAGATCCGGTGGGATCAAAAGCTTTCTTT; CDR3aa: CANSQDPVGSKAFF
v_gene: TRBV18; abundance: -; d_gene: -; j_gene: TRBJ1-1; CDR3nt: TGTGCCAGCTCGGTTGACGTCACCATGAACACTGAAGCTTTCTTT; CDR3aa: CASSVDVTMNTEAFF
v_gene: TRBV18; abundance: few; d_gene: -; j_gene: TRBJ2-3; CDR3nt: TGTGCCAGCTCACCGACGATCACAGATACGCAGTATTTT; CDR3aa: CASSPTITDTQYF
v_gene: TRBV28; abundance: many; d_gene: -; j_gene: TRBJ1-1; CDR3nt: TGTGCCAGCAGTTTTTCGGCCACTGAAGCTTTCTTT; CDR3aa: CASSFSATEAFF
v_gene: TRBV20-1; abundance: -; d_gene: -; j_gene: TRBJ1-1; CDR3nt: TGCAGTGCCTTGGGGTGGGACACTGAAGCTTTCTTT; CDR3aa: CSALGWDTEAFF
v_gene: TRBV2; abundance: -; d_gene: TRBD1; j_gene: TRBJ2-6; CDR3nt: TGTGCCGGGCACAGGGGGCTAGCTGGGGCCAACGTCCTGACTTTC; CDR3aa: CAGHRGLAGANVLTF